This T cell receptor (beta chain) was obtained from a study of vaccination effects on CD4 cells after COVID-19. Assay: immunoSEQ multiplex PCR; the TCRdb copy retains only in-frame clones and omits some. The data show tens of thousands of clones, around 80% seen once. The length of the CDR3 is 15 residues. Trimming cost V 1 base and J 6 bases, with 13 bases left between them. Germline CDR1 is SEHNR and CDR2 is FQNEAQ (reference sequence). A remark on this clone: The antigen is unknown.

Prior to sequencing, the ViraFEST assay stimulated PBMC with viral peptide pools, which expanded the antigen-specific CD4+ T cells. Between days 9 and 11 of culture, CD4+ T cells were separated out. Negative nucleocapsid antibody tests before and after vaccination confirmed no previous SARS-CoV-2 infection. A density of about 1.8 million PBMC per well was used; these cells were cultured with 10 IU/ml IL-2 and roughly 10 ug/ml peptides. This TCR was sampled from a human donor who received a COVID-19 vaccine. This chain connects TRBV7-9 to TRBJ2-1; D may be TRBD1 (5 bases). The sequences come from CD4+ T cells from PBMCs cultured with SARS-CoV-2 spike peptides, collected before COVID-19 vaccination. In DNA, the CDR3 is TGTGCCAGCAGCTTAGGCGTAGGGGATGGCAATGAGCAGTTCTTC. Translated: CASSLGVGDGNEQFF.